One sample yielded the 17 T cell receptor beta chains listed below, sequenced in a study of pediatric ulcerative colitis. Rectal tissue came from one to two pinch biopsies taken at colonoscopy. Method: immunoSEQ multiplex PCR; TCRdb's copy keeps in-frame clones and lacks some. The sample contains roughly 25,000 clones, 55% to 85% of which appear only once. Sequenced: gut tissue. The receptors originated from a boy younger than 18 with severe ulcerative colitis.

This clone came up a few times. The CDR3 nucleotides read TGCAGCGGTTCTGAGGGAAATCAGCCCCAGCATTTT. As protein: CSGSEGNQPQHF. The chain has TRBV29-1 and TRBJ1-5, with D unresolved. The CDR3 is made up of 12 amino acids. Germline V gene data show CDR1 as SQVTM and CDR2 as ANQGSEA. With 7 bases removed from V and 4 bases from J, the gap between germline ends came to 11 bases.

The genes are TRBV7-8 and TRBJ2-7, with a weak D call TRBD1 (5 bases). The CDR3 length is 15 residues. Germline V gene sequence: CDR1 SGHVS, CDR2 FQNEAQ. V was trimmed by 2 bases and J by 2 bases, leaving 13 bases between them. The CDR3 bases are TGTGCCAGCAGCTTAAGGTCGAGACAGACCTACGAGCAGTACTTC. It is translated as CASSLRSRQTYEQYF.

The chain employs TRBV18 and TRBJ2-5; D may be TRBD1 or TRBD2 (5 bases each). Germline V CDR1 and CDR2: KGHSH, LQKENI. V dropped 3 bases and J dropped 2 bases, with 16 bases sitting between them. This CDR3 spans 16 amino acids. This chain's CDR3 is CASSPYRDLLQETQYF. CDR3 bases: TGTGCCAGCTCACCTTACCGGGACCTACTTCAAGAGACCCAGTACTTC. Full variable domain (outside the CDR3, taken from reference TRBV18 and TRBJ2-5): NAGVMQNPRHLVRRRGQEARLRCSPMKGHSHVYWYRQLPEEGLKFMVYLQKENIIDESGMPKERFSAEFPKEGPSILRIQQVVRGDSAAYFCASSPYRDLLQETQYFGPGTRLLVL.

The chain uses TRBV5-1 and TRBJ2-5; D is possibly TRBD1 (6 bases). The ends were cut back, 4 bases at V and 5 bases at J, with 12 bases in the middle. Germline CDR1 is SGHRS and CDR2 is YFSETQ. The CDR3 has 13 amino acids. The CDR3 loop is CASSPGVGETQYF. For the CDR3, the DNA is TGCGCCAGCAGCCCAGGGGTTGGGGAGACCCAGTACTTC.

The CDR3 spells CAISVGFDNEQFF. The DNA of the CDR3 is TGTGCCATCAGTGTTGGTTTTGACAATGAGCAGTTCTTC. The V call is TRBV10-3, the J call TRBJ2-1; D is undetermined. Germline V gene lookup returns CDR1 ENHRY and CDR2 SYGVKD. The CDR3 totals 13 residues. Trimming stripped 4 bases from V and 5 bases from J, with 9 bases between.

The sample holds a few counts of this clone. The chain has TRBV6-5 and TRBJ2-7; D may be TRBD1 (7 bases). This CDR3 has 11 residues. V lost 7 bases, J lost 6 bases, and 10 bases lay in between. Germline V CDR1 and CDR2: MNHEY, SVGAGI. The CDR3 DNA sequence: TGTGCCAGCACCAGGGGGGTCGAGCAGTACTTC. It specifies CASTRGVEQYF.

The rearrangement links TRBV14 to TRBJ1-6; D is possibly TRBD1 (6 bases). CDR1 is SGHDN, CDR2 FVKESK, per germline. V gave up 0 bases and J gave up 9 bases, with 21 bases separating them. The CDR3 covers 18 residues. CDR3 sequence: CASSQDPRKQGYLSPLHF. CDR3 DNA: TGTGCCAGCAGCCAAGATCCGAGAAAACAGGGCTACCTTTCACCCCTCCACTTT.

The CDR3 here is CASSFGTGKTEAFF. CDR3 nucleotide sequence: TGTGCCAGCAGCTTCGGGACAGGGAAGACTGAAGCTTTCTTT. The chain uses TRBV5-6 and TRBJ1-1; TRBD1 matches 9 bases. The V segment lost 2 bases and the J segment 5 bases; nucleotides outside the gene matches: 4. The length of the CDR3 is 14 residues. Germline CDR1 and CDR2: SGHDT and YYEEEE.

Written as DNA, the CDR3 is TGTGCCAGTAGGCATCCAGGGGGATACAATGAGCAGTTCTTC. It is translated as CASRHPGGYNEQFF. The genes are TRBV19 and TRBJ2-1, with 7 bases lining up with TRBD1. The CDR3 runs to 14 residues. Germline loops: CDR1 LNHDA, CDR2 SQIVND (reference sequence). V shed 6 bases and J 4 bases; nucleotides not matched to a gene: 6.

This clone is labeled medium-sized (0.01 to 0.1%). The rearrangement links TRBV5-6 to TRBJ1-2; TRBD1 might be the D (6 bases). The V end was cut by 3 bases, the J end by 5 bases, with 17 bases between. The CDR3 runs to 15 residues. Germline V gene sequence: CDR1 SGHDT, CDR2 YYEEEE. The CDR3 spells CASSWPGGSGYGYTF. In DNA form, the CDR3 reads TGTGCCAGCAGCTGGCCGGGGGGCTCAGGGTATGGCTACACCTTC.

V and J are TRBV6-5 and TRBJ2-5; no reliable D call. Germline V gives CDR1 MNHEY, CDR2 SVGAGI. V gave up 4 bases and J gave up 4 bases, with 13 bases separating them. The CDR3 has 14 amino acids. CDR3 DNA sequence: TGTGCCAGCAGTTCCCCTGGAGTCGGAGAGACCCAGTACTTC. Amino acid sequence: CASSSPGVGETQYF.

The CDR3 is CASRKGAAGYTEAFF. DNA for the CDR3: TGCGCCAGCAGGAAGGGCGCGGCGGGCTACACTGAAGCTTTCTTT. This chain joins TRBV10-2 and TRBJ1-1; D remains unclear. V was trimmed by 6 bases and J by 3 bases, leaving 17 bases between them. CDR3 length equals 15 residues. CDR1 WSHSY and CDR2 SAAADI come from the germline V gene.

The chain recombines TRBV25-1 with TRBJ2-7; TRBD2 matches at 8 bases. The CDR3 consists of 13 residues. Germline-derived CDR1 and CDR2 are MGHDK and SYGVNS. The V gene end was trimmed by 9 bases and the J gene end by 4 bases; junction bases not matched to a gene: 8. The CDR3 bases are TGTGCCAGTCGGGGGGGAGAACAATACGAGCAGTACTTC. As protein: CASRGGEQYEQYF.

The V call is TRBV6-1, the J call TRBJ2-5; 7 nucleotides line up with TRBD1. The V gene's germline CDR1 is MNHNS and CDR2 SASEGT. This CDR3 region has 15 residues. Losses at the gene ends were 7 bases for V and 0 bases for J; bases not matched to a gene: 8. The CDR3 nucleotides read TGTGCCAGCACTCCGACAGGGAAGTACCAAGAGACCCAGTACTTC. Its translation is CASTPTGKYQETQYF.

The genes are TRBV19 and TRBJ2-1, with TRBD2 matching 10 bases. This CDR3 is 15 amino acids long. The V and J ends lost 5 bases and 4 bases, in that order; junction bases with no gene match: 5. Germline V lookup: CDR1 LNHDA, CDR2 SQIVND (reference sequence). In nucleotides, the CDR3 is TGTGCCAGTAGTTTTTCTAGCGGGAGATACAATGAGCAGTTCTTC. The encoded protein is CASSFSSGRYNEQFF.

This clone was detected a few times. The chain recombines TRBV7-2 with TRBJ2-7, with 8 bases that match TRBD1. The CDR3 totals 14 residues. After removal of 5 bases from V and 3 bases from J, the junction contained 6 bases not matched to a gene. Germline loops: CDR1 SGHTA, CDR2 FQGNSA. For the CDR3, the DNA is TGTGCCAGCAGCACCCGACAGGGGCACTACGAGCAGTACTTC. Its protein product is CASSTRQGHYEQYF.

V usage is TRBV5-5 and J usage is TRBJ1-2; 7 bases match TRBD1. With 5 bases clipped from V and 5 bases from J, the junction kept 12 bases outside the gene matches. This CDR3 is built from 15 residues. CDR1 is SGHKS, CDR2 YYEKEE, per germline (reference sequence). This CDR3 is CASSTSTTGFYGYTF. The CDR3 nucleotides read TGTGCCAGCAGTACGAGCACGACAGGGTTTTATGGCTACACCTTC.